Described below is a single T cell receptor (beta chain) sequence and its context. The V and J ends lost 6 bases and 6 bases respectively, with 17 bases between them. Germline V gene sequence: CDR1 MNHEY, CDR2 SVGAGI. The CDR3 is 15 amino acids. These data belong to a study of blood T cell repertoires in COVID-19. Study as a whole: COVID-19 samples collected from the United States, Italy and Spain covered acute and convalescent phases. Sample material is recorded as cDNA or gDNA derived from T cells, B-cell-depleted T cells, or PBMCs.

Original processing notes: Counts of nucleated cells, estimated from reference gene primer amplification, were obtained. Profiled with immunoSEQ multiplex PCR; TCRdb holds only in-frame clones, not every one. V and J calls and clone size are as listed in that table; D and trimming were resolved from the DNA. The table has about 68,000 clones, about 87% seen once; the top ten hold roughly 2.4%. The source is a human donor in a cohort sampled during active COVID-19. The rearrangement joins TRBV6-5 to TRBJ2-2, with unresolved D. Material for sequencing was peripheral blood. The CDR3 loop is CASRADSMLPGELFF. CDR3 nucleotide sequence: TGTGCCAGCAGAGCAGACTCAATGCTCCCCGGGGAGCTGTTTTTT.